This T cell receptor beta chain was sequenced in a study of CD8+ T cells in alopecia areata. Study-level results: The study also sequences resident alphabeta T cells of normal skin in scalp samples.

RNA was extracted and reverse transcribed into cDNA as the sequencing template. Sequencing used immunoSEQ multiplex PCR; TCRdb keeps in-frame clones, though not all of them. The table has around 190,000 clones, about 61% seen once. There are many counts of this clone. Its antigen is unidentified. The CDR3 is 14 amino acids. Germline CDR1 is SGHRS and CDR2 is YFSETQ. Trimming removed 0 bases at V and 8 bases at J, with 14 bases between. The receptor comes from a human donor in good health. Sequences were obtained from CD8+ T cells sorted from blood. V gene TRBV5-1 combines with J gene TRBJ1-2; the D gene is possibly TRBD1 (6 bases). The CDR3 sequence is CASSLGDKLDGYTF. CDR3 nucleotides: TGCGCCAGCAGCTTGGGGGACAAACTTGACGGCTACACCTTC. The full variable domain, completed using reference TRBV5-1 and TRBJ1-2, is KAGVTQTPRYLIKTRGQQVTLSCSPISGHRSVSWYQQTPGQGLQFLFEYFSETQRNKGNFPGRFSGRQFSNSRSEMNVSTLELGDSALYLCASSLGDKLDGYTFGSGTRLTVV.